This note documents a single TCR beta chain sequence. Its antigen is currently unknown. The data belong to a study of cytomegalovirus exposure and HLA in healthy donors. Study-wide points: The authors listed approximately 160 TCR beta chains as cytomegalovirus-associated. It was in a later analysis that TCR association rates were seen to vary by HLA locus, highest for DRB1 and lowest for HLA-C. According to an earlier analysis, most TCR beta V segments yielded productive rearrangements about 87% or about 30% of the time.

Primers included in the PCR were 60 Vbeta and 13 Jbeta primers. In the study's own analysis: An analysis that came later counted 80 million or so unique TCR beta chains, 9 million to 12 million shared. Only in-frame clones appear in the TCRdb table, and some are missing; sequencing was by immunoSEQ multiplex PCR. V, J and clone size reflect that table, while D and trimming were determined from the DNA. The sample includes around 160,000 clones, roughly 80% of them seen just once. The CDR3 runs to 13 residues. With 2 bases removed from V and 11 bases from J, the gap between germline ends came to 15 bases. Germline V gene data show CDR1 as MDHEN and CDR2 as SYDVKM.

The specimen was PBMCs. The gene calls are TRBV28 and TRBJ1-1; D might be TRBD1 (5 bases). The receptor comes from a man aged 35 to 55 in good health and CMV-seropositive. CDR3 DNA: TGTGCCAGCAGTTTACGCCCGGACATGCGGGCTTTCTTT. Residues: CASSLRPDMRAFF.